This is a list of T cell receptor beta chains from one sample in a study of Graves' ophthalmopathy and Graves' hyperthyroidism. TCRdb ran MiXCR on the multiplex PCR reads and lists one entry per CDR3 protein. The sample comprises 600,000 to 650,000 distinct CDR3 sequences, 22% of which are singletons, and roughly 7.4% rests with the top ten. Sequencing input: peripheral blood. The receptor source for this set is a woman aged 18-29 years with stable Graves' hyperthyroidism. Some clones in this sample may be carry-over from other donors' samples. The CDR3 runs from the conserved cysteine through the conserved F or W.

v_call,cdr3_aa
TRBV20-1,CSARLVASPLSDEQYF
TRBV20-1,CSAPGPRAYEQYF
TRBV27,CASSIPGVQPQHF
TRBV20-1,CSARYSGTVSYEQYF
TRBV12-3/TRBV12-4,CASSLRASGAGNTIYF
TRBV11-2,CASSLTWGGGTRELFF
TRBV20-1,CSARGLAGGSYEQYF
TRBV27,CASSLAPSGFGSPLHF
TRBV29-1,CSVEERERDEQYF
TRBV6-1,CASRDPWGEGYTF
TRBV28,CASSLEIAKNIQYF
TRBV27,CASSLSFIAGANSPLHF
TRBV24-1,CATSDSARGRGNTIYF
TRBV27,CASRWVRGNTEAFF